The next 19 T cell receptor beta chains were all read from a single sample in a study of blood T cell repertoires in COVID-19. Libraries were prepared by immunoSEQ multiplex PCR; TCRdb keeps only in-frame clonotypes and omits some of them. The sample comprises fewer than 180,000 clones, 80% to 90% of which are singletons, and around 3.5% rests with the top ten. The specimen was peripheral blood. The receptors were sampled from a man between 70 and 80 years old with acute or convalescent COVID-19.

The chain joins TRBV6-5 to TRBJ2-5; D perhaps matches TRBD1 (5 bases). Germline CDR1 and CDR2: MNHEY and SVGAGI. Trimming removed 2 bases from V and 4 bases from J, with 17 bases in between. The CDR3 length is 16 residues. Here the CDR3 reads CASSYLKRTRRETQYF. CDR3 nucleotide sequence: TGTGCCAGCAGTTACCTGAAACGGACAAGGCGAGAGACCCAGTACTTC.

DNA of the CDR3: TGTGCCAGCAGCCCACCTAGCGGGATCACAGATACGCAGTATTTT. It specifies CASSPPSGITDTQYF. The rearrangement uses TRBV7-2 and TRBJ2-3; 9 bases agree with TRBD2. This CDR3 region has 15 residues. CDR1 and CDR2 from the germline V gene are SGHTA and FQGNSA. The J segment lost 2 bases and the V segment lost 5 bases, leaving 5 bases of the junction unmatched.

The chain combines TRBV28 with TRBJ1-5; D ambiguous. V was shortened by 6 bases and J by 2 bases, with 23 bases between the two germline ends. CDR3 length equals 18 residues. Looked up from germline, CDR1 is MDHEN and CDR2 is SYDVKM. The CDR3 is CASRPVGFGRKGNQPQHF. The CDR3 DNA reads TGTGCCAGCAGGCCGGTTGGGTTCGGGAGGAAGGGCAATCAGCCCCAGCATTTT. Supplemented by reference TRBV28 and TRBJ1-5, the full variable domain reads DVKVTQSSRYLVKRTGEKVFLECVQDMDHENMFWYRQDPGLGLRLIYFSYDVKMKEKGDIPEGYSVSREKKERFSLILESASTNQTSMYLCASRPVGFGRKGNQPQHFGDGTRLSIL.

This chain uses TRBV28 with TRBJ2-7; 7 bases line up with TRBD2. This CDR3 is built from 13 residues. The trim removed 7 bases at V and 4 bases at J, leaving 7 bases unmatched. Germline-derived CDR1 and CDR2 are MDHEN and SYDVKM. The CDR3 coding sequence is TGTGCCAGCAAGGGAGGGAGTAGGTACGAGCAGTACTTC. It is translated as CASKGGSRYEQYF.

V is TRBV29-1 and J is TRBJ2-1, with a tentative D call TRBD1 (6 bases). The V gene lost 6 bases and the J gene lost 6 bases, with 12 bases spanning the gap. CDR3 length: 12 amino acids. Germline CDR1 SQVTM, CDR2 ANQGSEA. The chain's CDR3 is CSVATGINEQFF. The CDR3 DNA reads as TGCAGCGTAGCGACAGGTATCAATGAGCAGTTCTTC.

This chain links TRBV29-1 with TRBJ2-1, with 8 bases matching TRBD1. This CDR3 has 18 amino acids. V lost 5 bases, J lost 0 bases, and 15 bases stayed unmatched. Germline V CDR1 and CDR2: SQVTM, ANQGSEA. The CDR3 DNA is TGCAGCGTTTCGACAGGGGCCTTCCTTAGCGGCTCCTACAATGAGCAGTTCTTC. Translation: CSVSTGAFLSGSYNEQFF.

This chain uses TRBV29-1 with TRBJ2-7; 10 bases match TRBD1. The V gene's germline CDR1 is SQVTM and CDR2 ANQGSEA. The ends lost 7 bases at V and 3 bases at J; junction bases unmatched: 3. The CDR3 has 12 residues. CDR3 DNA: TGCAGCGCCCGGGACAGGGGCTACGAGCAGTACTTC. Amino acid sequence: CSARDRGYEQYF.

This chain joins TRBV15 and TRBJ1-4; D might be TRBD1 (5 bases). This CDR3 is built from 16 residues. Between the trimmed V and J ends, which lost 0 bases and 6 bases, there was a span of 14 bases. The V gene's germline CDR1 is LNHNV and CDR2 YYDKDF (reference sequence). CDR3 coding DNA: TGTGCCACCAGCAGAGATAGGTCGGGGGAAGATGAAAAACTGTTTTTT. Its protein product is CATSRDRSGEDEKLFF.

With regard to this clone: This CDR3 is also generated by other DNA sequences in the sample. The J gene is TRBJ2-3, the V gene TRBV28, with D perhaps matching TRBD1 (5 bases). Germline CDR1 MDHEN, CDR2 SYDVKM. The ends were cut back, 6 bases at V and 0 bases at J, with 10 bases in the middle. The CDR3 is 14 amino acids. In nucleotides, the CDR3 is TGTGCCAGCAGCCCCGACAGAAGCACAGATACGCAGTATTTT. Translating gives CASSPDRSTDTQYF. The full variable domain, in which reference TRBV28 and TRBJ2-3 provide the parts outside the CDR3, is DVKVTQSSRYLVKRTGEKVFLECVQDMDHENMFWYRQDPGLGLRLIYFSYDVKMKEKGDIPEGYSVSREKKERFSLILESASTNQTSMYLCASSPDRSTDTQYFGPGTRLTVL.

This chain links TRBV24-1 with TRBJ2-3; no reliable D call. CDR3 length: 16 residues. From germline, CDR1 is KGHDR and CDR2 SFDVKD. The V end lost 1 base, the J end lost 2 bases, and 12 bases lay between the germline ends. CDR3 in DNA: TGTGCCACCAGTGATTTCGGCGGCATCTACACAGATACGCAGTATTTT. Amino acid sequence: CATSDFGGIYTDTQYF.

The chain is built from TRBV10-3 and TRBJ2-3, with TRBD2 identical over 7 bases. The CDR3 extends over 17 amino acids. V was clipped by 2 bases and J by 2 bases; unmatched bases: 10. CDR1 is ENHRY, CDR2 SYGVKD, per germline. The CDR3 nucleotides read TGTGCCATCAGTGAGGGTCTAGGACTAGACCTCACAGATACGCAGTATTTT. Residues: CAISEGLGLDLTDTQYF.

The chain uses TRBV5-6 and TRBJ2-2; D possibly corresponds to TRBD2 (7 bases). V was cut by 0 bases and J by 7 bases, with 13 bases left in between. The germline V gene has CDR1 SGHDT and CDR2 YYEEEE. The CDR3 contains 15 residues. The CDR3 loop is CASSLGTGRVGELFF. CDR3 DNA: TGTGCCAGCAGCTTGGGTACAGGGAGGGTCGGGGAGCTGTTTTTT.

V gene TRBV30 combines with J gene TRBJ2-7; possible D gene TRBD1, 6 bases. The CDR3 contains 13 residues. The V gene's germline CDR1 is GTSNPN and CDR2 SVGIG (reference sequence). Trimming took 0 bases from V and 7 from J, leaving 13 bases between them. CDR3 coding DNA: TGTGCCTGGAGTGTTCAGGGGTTGGAGGAGCAGTACTTC. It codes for CAWSVQGLEEQYF.

The CDR3 loop is CSVGTVLGDTQYF. CDR3 nucleotide sequence: TGCAGCGTTGGGACAGTCCTAGGGGATACGCAGTATTTT. This rearrangement joins TRBV29-1 to TRBJ2-3, with D possibly TRBD1 on 6 matching bases. CDR1 SQVTM and CDR2 ANQGSEA come from the germline V gene. Trimming took 4 bases from V and 6 from J, leaving 14 bases between them. This CDR3 comprises 13 residues.

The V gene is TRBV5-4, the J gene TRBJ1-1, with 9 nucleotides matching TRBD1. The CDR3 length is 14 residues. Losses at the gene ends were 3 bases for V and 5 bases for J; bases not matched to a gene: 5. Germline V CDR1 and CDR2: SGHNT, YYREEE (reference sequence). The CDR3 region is CASSSDRGWTEAFF. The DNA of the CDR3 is TGTGCCAGCAGCTCGGACAGGGGATGGACTGAAGCTTTCTTT.

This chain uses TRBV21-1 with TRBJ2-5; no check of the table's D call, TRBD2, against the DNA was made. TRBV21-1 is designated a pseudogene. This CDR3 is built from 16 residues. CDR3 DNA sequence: TGTGCCAGCAGGGAATTTGACTTCCCGGGGGGAGAGACCCAGTACTTC. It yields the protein CASREFDFPGGETQYF.

For the CDR3, the DNA is TGCAGCGTTGAAGAAATGACAGGGCCCAGGGATACGCAGTATTTT. This translates into CSVEEMTGPRDTQYF. The chain recombines TRBV29-1 with TRBJ2-3, with 7 bases that match TRBD1. The germline V gene has CDR1 SQVTM and CDR2 ANQGSEA. The CDR3 runs 15 residues. V shed 0 bases and J 6 bases; nucleotides not matched to a gene: 9.

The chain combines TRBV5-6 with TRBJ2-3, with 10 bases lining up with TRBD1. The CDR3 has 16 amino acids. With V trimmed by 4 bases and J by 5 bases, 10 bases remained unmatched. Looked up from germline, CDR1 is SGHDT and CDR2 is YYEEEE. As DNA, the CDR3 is TGTGCCAGCAGCGCCCCCCGGGACAGGGGAATAGATACGCAGTATTTT. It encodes CASSAPRDRGIDTQYF.

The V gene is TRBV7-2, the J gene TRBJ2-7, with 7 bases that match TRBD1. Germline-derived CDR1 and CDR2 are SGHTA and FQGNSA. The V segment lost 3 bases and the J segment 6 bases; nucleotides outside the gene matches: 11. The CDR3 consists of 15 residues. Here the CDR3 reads CASSFAPGTASEQYF. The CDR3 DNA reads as TGTGCCAGCAGCTTCGCCCCCGGGACAGCCTCCGAGCAGTACTTC.